This TCR beta chain comes out of a study of OX40 agonist ivuxolimab in advanced cancers. Between the trimmed V and J ends, which lost 2 bases and 0 bases, there was a span of 11 bases. The CDR3 spans 16 residues. CDR1 WNHNN and CDR2 SYGVQD come from the germline V gene (reference sequence). The method was immunoSEQ multiplex PCR; TCRdb's version includes in-frame clones alone and lacks a portion of them. The data show tens of thousands of clones, roughly 90% seen once. The receptor's source is an adult with an advanced solid tumor such as melanoma, head and neck, liver or kidney cancer. The chain uses TRBV10-1 and TRBJ2-4; no definite D call. The source was CD4+ or CD8+ T cells sorted from blood, collected in a trial of the OX40 agonist ivuxolimab. CDR3 amino acids: CASSEGQTLAKNIQYF. As DNA, the CDR3 is TGCGCCAGCAGTGAGGGGCAGACACTAGCCAAAAACATTCAGTACTTC.